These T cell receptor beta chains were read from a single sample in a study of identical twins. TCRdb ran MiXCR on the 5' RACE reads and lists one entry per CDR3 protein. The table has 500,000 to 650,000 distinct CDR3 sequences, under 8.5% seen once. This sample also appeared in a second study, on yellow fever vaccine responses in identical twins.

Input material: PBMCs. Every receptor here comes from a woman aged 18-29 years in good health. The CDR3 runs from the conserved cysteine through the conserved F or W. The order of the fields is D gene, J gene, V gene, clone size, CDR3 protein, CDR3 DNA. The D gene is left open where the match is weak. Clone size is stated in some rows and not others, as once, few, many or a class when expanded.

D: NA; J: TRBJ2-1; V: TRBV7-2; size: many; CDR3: CASSLESNEQFF; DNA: TGTGCCAGCAGCTTAGAGTCCAATGAGCAGTTCTTC
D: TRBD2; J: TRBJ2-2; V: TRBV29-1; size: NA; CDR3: CSVELTSGSLTGELFF; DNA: TGCAGCGTTGAGTTGACTAGCGGGAGTTTAACCGGGGAGCTGTTTTTT
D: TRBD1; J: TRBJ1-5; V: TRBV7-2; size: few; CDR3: CASSIRTGGNQPQHF; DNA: TGTGCCAGCAGCATACGGACAGGGGGCAATCAGCCCCAGCATTTT
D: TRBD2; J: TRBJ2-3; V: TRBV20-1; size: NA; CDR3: CSASILAGTDTQYF; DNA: TGCAGTGCTAGCATCCTAGCGGGCACAGATACGCAGTATTTT
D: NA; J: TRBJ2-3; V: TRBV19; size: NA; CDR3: CASSEGTASTDTQYF; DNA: TGTGCCAGTAGTGAAGGGACCGCGAGCACAGATACGCAGTATTTT
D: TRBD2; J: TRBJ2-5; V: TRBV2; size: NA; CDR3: CASSWGLQRLEQETQYF; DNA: TGTGCCAGCAGCTGGGGACTACAACGGTTAGAACAAGAGACCCAGTACTTC
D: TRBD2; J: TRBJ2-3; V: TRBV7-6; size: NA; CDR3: CASSLARTSGGETDTQYF; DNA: TGTGCCAGCAGCTTAGCGAGAACTAGCGGGGGGGAGACAGATACGCAGTATTTT
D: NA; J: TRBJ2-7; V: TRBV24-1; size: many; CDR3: CATSGRTRDEQYF; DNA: TGTGCCACCAGTGGAAGAACGAGGGACGAGCAGTACTTC
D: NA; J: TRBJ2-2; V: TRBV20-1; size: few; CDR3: CSARQGQTGELFF; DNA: TGCAGTGCTAGACAGGGCCAAACCGGGGAGCTGTTTTTT
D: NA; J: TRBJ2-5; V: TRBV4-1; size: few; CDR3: CASSRVVQETQYF; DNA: TGCGCCAGCAGCCGGGTAGTCCAAGAGACCCAGTACTTC
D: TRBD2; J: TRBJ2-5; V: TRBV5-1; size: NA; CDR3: CASSSGLAGGTRRETQYF; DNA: TGCGCCAGCAGCTCGGGACTAGCGGGGGGTACCCGGCGGGAGACCCAGTACTTC
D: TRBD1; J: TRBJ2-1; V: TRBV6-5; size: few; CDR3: CASSYGPPGGSRYNEQFF; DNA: TGTGCCAGCAGTTACGGTCCTCCAGGGGGCTCGCGCTACAATGAGCAGTTCTTC
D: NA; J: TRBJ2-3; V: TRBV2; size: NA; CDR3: CASRGEVTDTQYF; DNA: TGTGCCAGCAGAGGGGAGGTGACAGATACGCAGTATTTT
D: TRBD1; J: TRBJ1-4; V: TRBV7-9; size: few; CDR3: CASSLTGGVAGEKLFF; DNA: TGTGCCAGCAGCTTGACAGGGGGCGTAGCAGGAGAAAAACTGTTTTTT
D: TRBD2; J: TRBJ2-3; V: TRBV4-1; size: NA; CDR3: CASSRGGGESQDTQYF; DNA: TGCGCCAGCAGCCGGGGGGGGGGAGAGTCGCAAGATACGCAGTATTTT
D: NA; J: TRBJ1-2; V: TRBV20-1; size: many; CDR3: CSARGARLEYGYTSF; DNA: TGCAGTGCTAGAGGGGCCCGATTAGAGTATGGCTACACCTCCTTC
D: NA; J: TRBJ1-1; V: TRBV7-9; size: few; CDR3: CASSSLGYRDMNTEAFF; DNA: TGTGCCAGCAGCTCATTAGGGTACAGGGACATGAACACTGAAGCTTTCTTT
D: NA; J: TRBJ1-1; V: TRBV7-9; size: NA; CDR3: CASSLIFSMNTEAFF; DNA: TGTGCCAGCAGCTTAATTTTCTCGATGAACACTGAAGCTTTCTTT
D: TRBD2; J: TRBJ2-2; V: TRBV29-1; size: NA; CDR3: CSVEDGTSIGELFF; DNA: TGCAGCGTTGAAGATGGGACTAGCATCGGGGAGCTGTTTTTT
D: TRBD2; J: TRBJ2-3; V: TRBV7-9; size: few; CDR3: CASSHGLAGTTDTQYF; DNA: TGTGCCAGCAGCCACGGGCTAGCGGGAACCACAGATACGCAGTATTTT
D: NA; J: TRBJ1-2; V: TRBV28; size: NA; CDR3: CASSPPQTESANYGYTF; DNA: TGTGCCAGCAGTCCTCCCCAGACCGAATCCGCTAACTATGGCTACACCTTC
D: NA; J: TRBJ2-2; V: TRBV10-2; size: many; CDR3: CASSESLTTGELFF; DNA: TGCGCCAGCAGTGAGTCTCTAACCACCGGGGAGCTGTTTTTT
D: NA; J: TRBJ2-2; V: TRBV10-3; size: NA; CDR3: CAIYGGPVTGELFF; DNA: TGTGCCATCTACGGGGGGCCGGTCACCGGGGAGCTGTTTTTT
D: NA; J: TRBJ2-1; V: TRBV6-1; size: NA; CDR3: CASSELPLISEQFF; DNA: TGTGCCAGCAGTGAATTACCACTCATAAGTGAGCAGTTCTTC
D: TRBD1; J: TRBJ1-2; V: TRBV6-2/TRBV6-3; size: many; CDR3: CASSLSRGTGQADYTF; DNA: TGTGCCAGCAGTTTGTCTCGAGGCACCGGACAGGCCGACTACACCTTC
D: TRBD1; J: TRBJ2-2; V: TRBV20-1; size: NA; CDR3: CSGTGSNTGELFF; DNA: TGCAGTGGGACAGGGTCTAACACCGGGGAGCTGTTTTTT
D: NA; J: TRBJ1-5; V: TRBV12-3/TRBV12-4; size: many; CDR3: CASSLDGYNQPQHF; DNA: TGTGCCAGCAGCCTCGACGGCTACAATCAGCCCCAGCATTTT
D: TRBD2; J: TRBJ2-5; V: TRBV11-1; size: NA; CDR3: CASSRGVVETQYF; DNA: TGTGCCAGCAGCCGGGGGGTAGTAGAGACCCAGTACTTC
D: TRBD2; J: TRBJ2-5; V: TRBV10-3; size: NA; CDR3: CAISGRGEETQYF; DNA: TGTGCCATCAGTGGCCGGGGGGAAGAGACCCAGTACTTC
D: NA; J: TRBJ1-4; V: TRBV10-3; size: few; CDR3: CAIGGGSDNEKLFF; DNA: TGTGCCATCGGGGGGGGATCGGATAATGAAAAACTGTTTTTT
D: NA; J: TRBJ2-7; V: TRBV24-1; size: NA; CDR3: CATSGAGPPYEQYF; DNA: TGTGCCACCAGTGGAGCCGGGCCTCCCTACGAGCAGTACTTC
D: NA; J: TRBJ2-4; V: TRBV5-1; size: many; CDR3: CASSLEQAKNIQYF; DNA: TGCGCCAGCAGCTTGGAACAAGCCAAAAACATTCAGTACTTC
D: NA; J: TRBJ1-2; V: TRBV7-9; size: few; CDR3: CASTTSGNGYGYTF; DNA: TGTGCCAGCACCACTTCCGGGAATGGCTATGGCTACACCTTC
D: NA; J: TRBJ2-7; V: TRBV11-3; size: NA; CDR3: CASSFYTYEQYF; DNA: TGTGCCAGCAGCTTTTATACCTACGAGCAGTACTTC
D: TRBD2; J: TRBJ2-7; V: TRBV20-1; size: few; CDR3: CSARVPSGRAGRYEQYF; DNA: TGCAGTGCTAGAGTGCCTAGCGGGAGGGCCGGTCGCTACGAGCAGTACTTC
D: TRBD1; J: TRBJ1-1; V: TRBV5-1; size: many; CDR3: CASSLRTGMNTEAFF; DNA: TGCGCCAGCAGCCTCCGGACAGGGATGAACACTGAAGCTTTCTTT
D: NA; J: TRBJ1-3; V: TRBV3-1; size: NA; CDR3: CASSPSIWAGSGNTIYF; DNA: TGTGCCAGCAGCCCATCGATATGGGCAGGCTCTGGAAACACCATATATTTT
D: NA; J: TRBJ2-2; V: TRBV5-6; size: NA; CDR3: CARGLGPIWELFF; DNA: TGTGCCAGGGGCCTCGGGCCCATCTGGGAGCTGTTTTTT
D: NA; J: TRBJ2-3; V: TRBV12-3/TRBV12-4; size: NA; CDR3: CASSLAGGGKDTQYF; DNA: TGTGCCAGCAGTTTAGCGGGGGGCGGGAAAGATACGCAGTATTTT
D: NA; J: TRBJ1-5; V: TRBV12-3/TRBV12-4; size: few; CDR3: CASSLVRVGQPQHF; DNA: TGTGCCAGCAGTTTAGTGAGGGTTGGTCAGCCCCAGCATTTT
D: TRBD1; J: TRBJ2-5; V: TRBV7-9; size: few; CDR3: CASSGQGVIRETQYF; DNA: TGTGCCAGCAGCGGACAGGGGGTGATCCGGGAGACCCAGTACTTC
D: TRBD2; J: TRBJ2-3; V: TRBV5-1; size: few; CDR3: CASSSRPRSGTSTDTQYF; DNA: TGCGCCAGCAGCTCCCGCCCCCGAAGCGGGACGAGCACAGATACGCAGTATTTT